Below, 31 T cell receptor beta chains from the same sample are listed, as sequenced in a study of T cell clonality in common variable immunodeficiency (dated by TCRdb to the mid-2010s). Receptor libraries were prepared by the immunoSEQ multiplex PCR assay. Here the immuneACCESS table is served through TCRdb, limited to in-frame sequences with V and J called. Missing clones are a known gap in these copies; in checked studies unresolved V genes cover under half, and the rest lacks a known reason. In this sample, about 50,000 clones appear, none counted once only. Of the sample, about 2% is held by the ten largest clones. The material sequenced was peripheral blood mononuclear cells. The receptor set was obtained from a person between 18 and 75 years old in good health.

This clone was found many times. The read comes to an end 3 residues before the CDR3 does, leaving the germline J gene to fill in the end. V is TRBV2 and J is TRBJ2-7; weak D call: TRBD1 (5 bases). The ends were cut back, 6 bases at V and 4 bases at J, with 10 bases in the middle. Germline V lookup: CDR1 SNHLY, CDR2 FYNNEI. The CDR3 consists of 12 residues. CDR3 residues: CASSAGSYEQYF. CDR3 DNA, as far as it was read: TGTGCCAGCAGCGCAGGGTCGTACGAG.

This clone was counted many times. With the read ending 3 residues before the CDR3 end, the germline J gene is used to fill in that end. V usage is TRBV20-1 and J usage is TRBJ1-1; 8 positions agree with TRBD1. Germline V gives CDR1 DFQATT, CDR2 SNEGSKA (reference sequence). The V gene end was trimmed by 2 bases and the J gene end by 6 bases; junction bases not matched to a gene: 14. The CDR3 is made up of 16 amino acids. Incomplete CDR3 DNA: TGCAGTGCTAGATCTCAAAGACAGGGGACGGTGGCTGAA. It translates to CSARSQRQGTVAE. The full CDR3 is CSARSQRQGTVAEAFF.

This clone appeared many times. CDR3 DNA, as far as it was read: TGCGCCAGCAGTCTAACTCGACAGGGGCCCGGGGAG. Protein: CASSLTRQGPGE. The whole CDR3 protein reads CASSLTRQGPGELFF. V gene TRBV10-1 combines with J gene TRBJ2-2; 8 bases line up with TRBD1. The sequence runs out 3 residues before the end of the CDR3; the remainder is reconstructed from the germline J gene. The CDR3 sequence is 15 residues long. CDR1 is WNHNN, CDR2 SYGVQD, per germline (reference sequence). V lost 5 bases, J lost 6 bases, and 8 bases stayed unmatched.

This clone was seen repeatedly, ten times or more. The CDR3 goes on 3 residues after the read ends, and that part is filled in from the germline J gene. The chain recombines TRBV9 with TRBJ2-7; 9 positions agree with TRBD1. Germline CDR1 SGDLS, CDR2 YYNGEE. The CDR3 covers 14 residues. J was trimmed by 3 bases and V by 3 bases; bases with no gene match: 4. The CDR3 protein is CASSGGQGSYEQYF. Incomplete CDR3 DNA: TGTGCCAGCAGCGGAGGACAGGGGAGCTACGAG.

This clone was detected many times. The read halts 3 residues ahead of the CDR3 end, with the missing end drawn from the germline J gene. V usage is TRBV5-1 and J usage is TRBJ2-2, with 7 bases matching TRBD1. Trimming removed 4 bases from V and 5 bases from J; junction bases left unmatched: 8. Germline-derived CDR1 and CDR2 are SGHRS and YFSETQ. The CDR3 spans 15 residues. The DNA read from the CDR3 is TGCGCCAGCAGCCAAAGACAGGGTTGGACCGGGGAG. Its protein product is CASSQRQGWTGE. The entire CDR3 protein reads CASSQRQGWTGELFF.

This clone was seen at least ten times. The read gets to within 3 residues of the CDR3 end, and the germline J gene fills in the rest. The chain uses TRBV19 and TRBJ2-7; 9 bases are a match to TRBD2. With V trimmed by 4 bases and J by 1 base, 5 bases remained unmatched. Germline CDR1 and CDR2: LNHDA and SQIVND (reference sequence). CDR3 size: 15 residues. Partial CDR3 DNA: TGTGCCAGTAGTACCTGGCGGGAGGGTTCCTACGAG. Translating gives CASSTWREGSYE. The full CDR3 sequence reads CASSTWREGSYEQYF.

CDR3 DNA (partial): TGTGCCAGCAGCTTAGCGGCAGGGAATAATCAGCCC. Translating it yields CASSLAAGNNQP. The complete CDR3 reads CASSLAAGNNQPQHF. The chain couples TRBV7-9 to TRBJ1-5; D possibly corresponds to TRBD1 (5 bases). Read data end 3 residues before the CDR3 end; the end is taken from the germline J gene. The CDR3 has 15 residues. Germline CDR1 reads SEHNR; CDR2 reads FQNEAQ (reference sequence). Trimming left V 0 bases short and J 4 bases short, with 10 bases between. Full variable domain (remainder filled in from reference TRBV7-9 and TRBJ1-5): DTGVSQNPRHKITKRGQNVTFRCDPISEHNRLYWYRQTLGQGPEFLTYFQNEAQLEKSRLLSDRFSAERPKGSFSTLEIQRTEQGDSAMYLCASSLAAGNNQPQHFGDGTRLSIL.

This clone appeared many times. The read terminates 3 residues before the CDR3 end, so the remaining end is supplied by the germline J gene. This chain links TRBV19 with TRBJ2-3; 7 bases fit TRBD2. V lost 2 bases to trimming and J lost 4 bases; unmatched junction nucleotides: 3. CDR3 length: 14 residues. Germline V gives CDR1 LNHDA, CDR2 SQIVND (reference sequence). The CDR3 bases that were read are TGTGCCAGTAGTATAACCCTAGCGGCAGATACG. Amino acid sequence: CASSITLAADT. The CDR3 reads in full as CASSITLAADTQYF.

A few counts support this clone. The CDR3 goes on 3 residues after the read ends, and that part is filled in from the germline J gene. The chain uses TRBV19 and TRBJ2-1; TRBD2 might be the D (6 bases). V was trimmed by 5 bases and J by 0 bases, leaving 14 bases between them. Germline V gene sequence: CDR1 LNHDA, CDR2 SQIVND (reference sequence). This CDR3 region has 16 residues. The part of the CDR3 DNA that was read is TGTGCCAGTAGTCCTCGGGGAGGCCGCTCCTACAATGAG. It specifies CASSPRGGRSYNE. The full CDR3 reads CASSPRGGRSYNEQFF.

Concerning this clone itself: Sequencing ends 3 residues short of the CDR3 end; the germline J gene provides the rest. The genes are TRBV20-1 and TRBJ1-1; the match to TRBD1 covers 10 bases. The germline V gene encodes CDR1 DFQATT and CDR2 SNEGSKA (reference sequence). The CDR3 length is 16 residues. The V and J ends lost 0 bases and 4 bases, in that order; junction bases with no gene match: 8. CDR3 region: CSARDHGTGESTEAFF. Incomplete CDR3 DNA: TGCAGTGCTAGAGATCATGGGACAGGGGAATCCACTGAA.

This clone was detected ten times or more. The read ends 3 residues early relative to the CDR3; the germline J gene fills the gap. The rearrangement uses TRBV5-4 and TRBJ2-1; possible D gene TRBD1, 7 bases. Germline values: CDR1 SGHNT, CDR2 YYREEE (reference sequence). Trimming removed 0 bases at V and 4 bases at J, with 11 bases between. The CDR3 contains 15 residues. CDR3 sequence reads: CASSLGQGLYNEQFF. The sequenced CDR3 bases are TGTGCCAGCAGCTTGGGACAGGGACTGTACAATGAG.

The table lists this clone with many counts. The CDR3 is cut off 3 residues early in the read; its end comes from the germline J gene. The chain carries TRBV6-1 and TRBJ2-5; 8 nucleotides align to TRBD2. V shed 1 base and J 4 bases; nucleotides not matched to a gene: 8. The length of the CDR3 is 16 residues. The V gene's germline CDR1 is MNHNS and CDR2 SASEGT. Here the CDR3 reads CASSEGAGLGTETQYF. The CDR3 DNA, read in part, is TGTGCCAGCAGTGAAGGGGCGGGACTAGGGACAGAGACC.

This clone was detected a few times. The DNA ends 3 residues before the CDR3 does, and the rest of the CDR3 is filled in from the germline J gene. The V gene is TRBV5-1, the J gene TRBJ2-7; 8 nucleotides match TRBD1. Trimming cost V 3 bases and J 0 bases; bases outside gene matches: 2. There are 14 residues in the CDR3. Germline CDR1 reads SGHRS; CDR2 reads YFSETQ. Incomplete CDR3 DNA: TGCGCCAGCAGCTGGACAGGGAGCTCCTACGAG. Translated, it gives CASSWTGSSYE. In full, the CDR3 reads CASSWTGSSYEQYF.

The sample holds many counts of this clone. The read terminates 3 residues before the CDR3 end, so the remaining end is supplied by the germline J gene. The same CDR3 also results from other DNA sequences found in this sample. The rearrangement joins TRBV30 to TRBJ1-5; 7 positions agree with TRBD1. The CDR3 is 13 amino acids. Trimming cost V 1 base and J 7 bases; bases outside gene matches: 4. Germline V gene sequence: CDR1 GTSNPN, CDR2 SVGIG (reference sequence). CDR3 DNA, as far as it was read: TGTGCCTGGAGTGGAGGGGGCGGGCAGCCC. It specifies CAWSGGGGQP. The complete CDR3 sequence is CAWSGGGGQPQHF.

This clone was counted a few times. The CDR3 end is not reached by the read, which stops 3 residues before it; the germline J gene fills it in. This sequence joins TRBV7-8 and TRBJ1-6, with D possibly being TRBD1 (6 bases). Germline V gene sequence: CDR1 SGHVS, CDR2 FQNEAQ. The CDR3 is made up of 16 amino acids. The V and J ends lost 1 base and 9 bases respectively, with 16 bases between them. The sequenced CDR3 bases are TGTGCCAGCAGCTTAGTTGGCAGGGGAATGGGTTCACCC. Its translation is CASSLVGRGMGSP. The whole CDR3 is CASSLVGRGMGSPLHF.

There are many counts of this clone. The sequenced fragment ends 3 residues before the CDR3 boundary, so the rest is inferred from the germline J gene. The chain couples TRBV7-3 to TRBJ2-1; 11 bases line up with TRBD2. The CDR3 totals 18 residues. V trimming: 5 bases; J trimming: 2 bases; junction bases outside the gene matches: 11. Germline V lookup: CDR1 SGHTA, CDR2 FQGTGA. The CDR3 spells CASSTLGLSGGAYNEQFF. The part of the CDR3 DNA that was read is TGTGCCAGCAGCACATTGGGTCTTAGCGGGGGGGCCTACAATGAG. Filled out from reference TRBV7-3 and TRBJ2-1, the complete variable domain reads GAGVSQTPSNKVTEKGKYVELRCDPISGHTALYWYRQSLGQGPEFLIYFQGTGAADDSGLPNDRFFAVRPEGSVSTLKIQRTERGDSAVYLCASSTLGLSGGAYNEQFFGPGTRLTVL.

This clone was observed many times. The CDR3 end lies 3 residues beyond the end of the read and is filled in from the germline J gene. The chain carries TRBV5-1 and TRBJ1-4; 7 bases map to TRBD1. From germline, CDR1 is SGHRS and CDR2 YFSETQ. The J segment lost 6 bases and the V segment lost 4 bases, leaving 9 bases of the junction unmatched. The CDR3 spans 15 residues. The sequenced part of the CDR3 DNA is TGCGCCAGCAGCAGACAGGGAGGGAGGGATGAAAAA. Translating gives CASSRQGGRDEK. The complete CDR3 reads CASSRQGGRDEKLFF.

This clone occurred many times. CDR3 residues: CASSPFSVSGATYNEQFF. CDR3 DNA, as far as it was read: TGTGCCAGCTCACCCTTTAGCGTTTCGGGTGCGACCTACAATGAG. The gene calls are TRBV18 and TRBJ2-1; possible D gene TRBD2, 5 bases. With the read ending 3 residues before the CDR3 end, the germline J gene is used to fill in that end. V was cut by 3 bases and J by 2 bases, with 20 bases left in between. The CDR3 totals 18 residues. The germline CDR1 and CDR2 sequences are KGHSH and LQKENI.

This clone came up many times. CDR3 sequence: CASSTVGGSTDTQYF. The CDR3 DNA, read in part, is TGTGCCAGCAGTACGGTCGGGGGGAGCACAGATACG. The V and J genes are TRBV5-4 and TRBJ2-3; TRBD2 aligns across 7 bases. Read sequence stops 3 residues before the CDR3 end, and the germline J gene provides the missing end. The V segment lost 5 bases and the J segment 0 bases; nucleotides outside the gene matches: 6. This CDR3 has 15 residues. From germline, CDR1 is SGHNT and CDR2 YYREEE (reference sequence).

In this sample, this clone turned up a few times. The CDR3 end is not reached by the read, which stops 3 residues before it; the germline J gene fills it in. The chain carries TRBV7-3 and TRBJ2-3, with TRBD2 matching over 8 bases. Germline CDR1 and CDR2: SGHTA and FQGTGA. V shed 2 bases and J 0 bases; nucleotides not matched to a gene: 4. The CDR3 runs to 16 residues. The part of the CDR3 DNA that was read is TGTGCCAGCAGCTTACTGGGCGGGAGGAGCACAGATACG. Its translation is CASSLLGGRSTDT. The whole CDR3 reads CASSLLGGRSTDTQYF.

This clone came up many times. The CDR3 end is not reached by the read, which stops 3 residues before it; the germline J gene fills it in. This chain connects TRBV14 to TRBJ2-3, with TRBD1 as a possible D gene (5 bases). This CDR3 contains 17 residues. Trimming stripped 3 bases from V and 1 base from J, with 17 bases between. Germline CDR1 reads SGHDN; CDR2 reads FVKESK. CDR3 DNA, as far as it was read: TGTGCCAGCAGCCACCCCTGGGGCTCCCTGGGCACAGATACG. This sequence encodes CASSHPWGSLGTDT. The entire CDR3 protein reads CASSHPWGSLGTDTQYF.

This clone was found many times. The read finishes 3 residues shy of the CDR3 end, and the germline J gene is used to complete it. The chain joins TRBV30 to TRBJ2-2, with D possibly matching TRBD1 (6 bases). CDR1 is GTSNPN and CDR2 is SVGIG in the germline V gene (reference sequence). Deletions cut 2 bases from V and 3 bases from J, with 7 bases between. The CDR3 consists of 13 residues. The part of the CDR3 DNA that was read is TGTGCCTGGAGTAGACAGGACACCGGGGAG. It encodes CAWSRQDTGE. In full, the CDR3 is CAWSRQDTGELFF.

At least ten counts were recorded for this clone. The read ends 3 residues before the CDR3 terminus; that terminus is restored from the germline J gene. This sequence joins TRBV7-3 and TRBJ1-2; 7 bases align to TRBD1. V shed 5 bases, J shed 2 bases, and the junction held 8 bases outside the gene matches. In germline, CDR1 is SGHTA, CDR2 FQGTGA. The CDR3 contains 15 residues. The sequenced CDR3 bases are TGTGCCAGCAGCCCCGGACAGGCCACGAACTATGGC. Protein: CASSPGQATNYG. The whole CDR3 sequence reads CASSPGQATNYGYTF.

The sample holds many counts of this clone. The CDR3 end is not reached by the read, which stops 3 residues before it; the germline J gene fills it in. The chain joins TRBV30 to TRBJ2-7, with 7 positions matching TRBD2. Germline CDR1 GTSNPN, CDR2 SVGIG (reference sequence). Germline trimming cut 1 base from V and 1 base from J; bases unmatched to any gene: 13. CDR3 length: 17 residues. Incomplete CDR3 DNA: TGTGCCTGGAGTGGGCCGTCACGGATAGCGGGTTCCTACGAG. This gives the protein CAWSGPSRIAGSYE. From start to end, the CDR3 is CAWSGPSRIAGSYEQYF.

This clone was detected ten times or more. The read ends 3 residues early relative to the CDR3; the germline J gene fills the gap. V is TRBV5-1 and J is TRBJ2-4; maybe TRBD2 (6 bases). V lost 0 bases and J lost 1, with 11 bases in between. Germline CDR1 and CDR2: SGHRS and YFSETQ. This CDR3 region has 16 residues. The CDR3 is CASSLGDRGAKNIQYF. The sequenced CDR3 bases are TGCGCCAGCAGCTTGGGGGATCGGGGGGCCAAAAACATT.

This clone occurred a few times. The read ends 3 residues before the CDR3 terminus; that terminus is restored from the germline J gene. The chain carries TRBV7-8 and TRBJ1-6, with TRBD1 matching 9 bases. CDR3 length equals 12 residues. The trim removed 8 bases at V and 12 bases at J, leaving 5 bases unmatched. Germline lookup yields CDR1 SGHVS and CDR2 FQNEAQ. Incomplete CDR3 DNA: TGTGCCAGCCGAAGGGACAGGGAACCC. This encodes CASRRDREP. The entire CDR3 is CASRRDREPLHF.

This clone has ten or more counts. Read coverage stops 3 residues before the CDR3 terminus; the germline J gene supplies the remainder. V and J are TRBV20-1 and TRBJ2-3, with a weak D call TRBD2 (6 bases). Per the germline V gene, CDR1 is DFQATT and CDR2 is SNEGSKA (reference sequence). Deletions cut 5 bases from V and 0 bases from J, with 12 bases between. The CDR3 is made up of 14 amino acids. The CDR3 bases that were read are TGCAGTGCTCCTCCTGGGGGGAGCACAGATACG. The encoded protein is CSAPPGGSTDT. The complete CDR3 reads CSAPPGGSTDTQYF.

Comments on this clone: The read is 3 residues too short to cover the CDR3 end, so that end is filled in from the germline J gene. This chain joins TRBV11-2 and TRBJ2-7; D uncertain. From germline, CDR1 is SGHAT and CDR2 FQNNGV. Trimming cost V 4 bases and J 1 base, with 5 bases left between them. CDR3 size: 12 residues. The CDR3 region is CASSSSSYEQYF. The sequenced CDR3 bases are TGTGCCAGCAGCTCCTCTTCCTACGAG.

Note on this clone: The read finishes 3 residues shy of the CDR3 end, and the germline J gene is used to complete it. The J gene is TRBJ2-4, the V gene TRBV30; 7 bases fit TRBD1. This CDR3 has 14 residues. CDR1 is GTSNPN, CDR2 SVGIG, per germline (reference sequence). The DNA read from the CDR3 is TGTGCCTGGAGTCCCGGACAGGCAAACTATGGT. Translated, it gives CAWSPGQANYG. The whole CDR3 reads CAWSPGQANYGQYF.

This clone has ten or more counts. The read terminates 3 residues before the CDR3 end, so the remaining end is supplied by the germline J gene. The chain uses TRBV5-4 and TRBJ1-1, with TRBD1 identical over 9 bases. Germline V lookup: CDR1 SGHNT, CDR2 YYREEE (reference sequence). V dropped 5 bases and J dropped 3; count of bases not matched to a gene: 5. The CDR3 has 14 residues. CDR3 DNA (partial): TGTGCCAGCAGTCAACAGGGGGCACACACTGAA. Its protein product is CASSQQGAHTE. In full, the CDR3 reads CASSQQGAHTEAFF.

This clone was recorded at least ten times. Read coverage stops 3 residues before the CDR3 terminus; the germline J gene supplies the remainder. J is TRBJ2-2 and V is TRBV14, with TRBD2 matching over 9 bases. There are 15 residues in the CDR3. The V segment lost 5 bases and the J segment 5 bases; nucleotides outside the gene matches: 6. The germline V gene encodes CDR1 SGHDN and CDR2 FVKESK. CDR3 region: CASSLAGVRTGELFF. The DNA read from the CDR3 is TGTGCCAGCAGCTTAGCGGGAGTGCGGACCGGGGAG.